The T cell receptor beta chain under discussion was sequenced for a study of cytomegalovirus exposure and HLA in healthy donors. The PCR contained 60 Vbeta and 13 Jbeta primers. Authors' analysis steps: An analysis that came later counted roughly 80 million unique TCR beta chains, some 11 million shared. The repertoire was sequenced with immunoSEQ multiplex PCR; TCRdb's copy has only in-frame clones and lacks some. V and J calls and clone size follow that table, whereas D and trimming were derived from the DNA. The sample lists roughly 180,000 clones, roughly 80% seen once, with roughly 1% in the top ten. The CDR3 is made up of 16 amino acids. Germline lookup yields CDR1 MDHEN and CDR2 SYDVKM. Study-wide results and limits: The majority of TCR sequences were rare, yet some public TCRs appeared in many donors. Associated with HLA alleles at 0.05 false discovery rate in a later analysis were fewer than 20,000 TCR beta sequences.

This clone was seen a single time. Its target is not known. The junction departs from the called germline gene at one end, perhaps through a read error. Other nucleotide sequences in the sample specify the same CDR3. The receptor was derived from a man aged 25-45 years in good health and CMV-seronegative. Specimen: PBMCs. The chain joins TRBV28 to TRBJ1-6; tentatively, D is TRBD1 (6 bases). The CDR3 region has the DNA TGTGCCAGCAGCCCCGACCGTCAGGGGTTCGATTCGCCCCTCCACTTT. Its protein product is CASSPDRQGFDSPLHF.